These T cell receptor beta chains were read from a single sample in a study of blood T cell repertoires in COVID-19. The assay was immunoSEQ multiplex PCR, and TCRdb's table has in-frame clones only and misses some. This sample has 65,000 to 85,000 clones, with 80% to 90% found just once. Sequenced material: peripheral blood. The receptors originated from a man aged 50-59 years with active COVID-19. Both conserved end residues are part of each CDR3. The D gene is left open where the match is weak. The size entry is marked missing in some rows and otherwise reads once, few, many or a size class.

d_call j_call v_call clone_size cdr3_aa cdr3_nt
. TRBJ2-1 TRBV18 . CASSPPTSETWEQFF TGTGCCAGCTCACCCCCCACCTCAGAGACATGGGAGCAGTTCTTC
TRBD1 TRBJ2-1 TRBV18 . CASSLDRGSYNEQFF TGTGCCAGCTCACTAGACAGGGGTTCATACAATGAGCAGTTCTTC
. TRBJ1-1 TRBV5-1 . CASSLLAGADTEAFF TGCGCCAGCAGCTTGTTGGCAGGGGCGGACACTGAAGCTTTCTTT
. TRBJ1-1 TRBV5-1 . CASNLGLRENTEAFF TGCGCCAGCAACTTAGGGCTCAGGGAGAACACTGAAGCTTTCTTT
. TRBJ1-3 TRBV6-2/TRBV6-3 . CASSRDSGSGNTIYF TGTGCCAGCAGTCGGGACTCCGGCTCAGGAAACACCATATATTTT
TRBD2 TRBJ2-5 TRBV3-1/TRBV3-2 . CASTASGDKEETQYF TGTGCCAGCACCGCTAGCGGAGACAAAGAAGAGACCCAGTACTTC
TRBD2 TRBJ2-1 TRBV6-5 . CASSQLAGGINEQFF TGTGCCAGCAGCCAACTAGCGGGGGGGATAAATGAGCAGTTCTTC
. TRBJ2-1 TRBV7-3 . CASSLGEGHEQFF TGTGCCAGCAGCTTAGGCGAGGGCCATGAGCAGTTCTTC
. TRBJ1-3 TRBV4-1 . CASSQDRQGSGNTIYF TGCGCCAGCAGCCAAGATCGGCAGGGTTCTGGAAACACCATATATTTT
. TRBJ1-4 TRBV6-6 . CASSSVPRGWEKLFF TGTGCCAGCAGTTCAGTACCCCGGGGATGGGAAAAACTGTTTTTT
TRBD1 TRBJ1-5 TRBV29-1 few CSVWTGSNQPQHF TGCAGCGTGTGGACAGGTAGCAATCAGCCCCAGCATTTT
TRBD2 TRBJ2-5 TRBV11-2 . CASSPRGGGSETQYF TGTGCCAGCAGCCCACGCGGGGGGGGTTCAGAGACCCAGTACTTC
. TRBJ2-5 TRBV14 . CASRAGLQETQYF TGTGCCAGCAGGGCAGGACTCCAAGAGACCCAGTACTTC
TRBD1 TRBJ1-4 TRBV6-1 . CASSEGQGAGEKLFF TGTGCCAGCAGTGAGGGGCAGGGGGCTGGGGAAAAACTGTTTTTT
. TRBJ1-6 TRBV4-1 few CASSQEHSNSPLHF TGCGCCAGCAGCCAAGAACACAGTAATTCACCCCTCCACTTT
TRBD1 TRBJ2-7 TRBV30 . CAWGQGLSYEQYF TGTGCCTGGGGACAGGGCCTCTCCTACGAGCAGTACTTC
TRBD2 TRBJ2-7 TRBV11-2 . CASSLGGRGAAVEQYF TGTGCCAGCAGCTTAGGGGGGCGGGGGGCCGCAGTCGAGCAGTACTTC
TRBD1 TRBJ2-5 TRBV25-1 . CASSNTGGSGETQYF TGTGCCAGCAGTAATACAGGGGGGTCAGGGGAGACCCAGTACTTC
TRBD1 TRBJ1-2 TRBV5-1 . CASSPRQGALGYGYTF TGCGCCAGCAGCCCGCGACAGGGGGCGCTTGGCTATGGCTACACCTTC
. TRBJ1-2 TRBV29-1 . CSVERIPYGYTF TGCAGCGTTGAGCGGATCCCCTATGGCTACACCTTC
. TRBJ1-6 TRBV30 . CAWSVQSHNSPLHF TGTGCCTGGAGTGTACAGAGCCATAATTCACCCCTCCACTTT
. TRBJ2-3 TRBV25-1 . CASSVRGLIDTQYF TGTGCCAGCAGTGTAAGGGGCCTCATCGATACGCAGTATTTT
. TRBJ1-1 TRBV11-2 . CASSFGQLRMF TGTGCCAGCAGCTTCGGACAGCTAAGGATGTTT
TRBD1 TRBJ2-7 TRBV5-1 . CASRKPGQSYEQYF TGCGCCAGCAGAAAACCGGGACAGAGCTACGAGCAGTACTTC
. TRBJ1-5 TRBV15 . CATSRAEVDASGGPQHF TGTGCCACCAGCAGAGCGGAGGTTGACGCTTCGGGAGGGCCCCAGCATTTT
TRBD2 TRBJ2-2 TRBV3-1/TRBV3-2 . CASRTLAGTPGELFF TGTGCCAGCAGGACACTAGCGGGTACCCCCGGGGAGCTGTTTTTT
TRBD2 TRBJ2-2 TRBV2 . CASNPGGLAGAYNTGELFF TGTGCCAGCAACCCCGGTGGGCTAGCGGGGGCCTACAACACCGGGGAGCTGTTTTTT
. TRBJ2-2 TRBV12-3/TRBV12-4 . CASSMTKFGELFF TGTGCCAGCAGTATGACTAAATTCGGGGAGCTGTTTTTT
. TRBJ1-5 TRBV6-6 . CASSRSGFRGNQPQHF TGTGCCAGCAGTCGATCAGGGTTCAGGGGCAATCAGCCCCAGCATTTT
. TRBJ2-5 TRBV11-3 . CASSLGAAQETQYF TGTGCCAGCAGCTTAGGAGCGGCCCAAGAGACCCAGTACTTC
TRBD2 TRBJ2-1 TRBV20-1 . CSASLSGGAGNEQFF TGCAGTGCTAGTCTTAGCGGGGGGGCTGGGAATGAGCAGTTCTTC
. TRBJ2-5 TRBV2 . CASSGNREETQYF TGTGCCAGCAGTGGGAACAGGGAAGAGACCCAGTACTTC
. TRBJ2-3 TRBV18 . CASSITISRADTQYF TGTGCCAGCTCAATCACTATCAGCCGGGCAGATACGCAGTATTTT
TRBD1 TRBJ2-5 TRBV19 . CASSIGGQGWETQYF TGTGCCAGTAGTATTGGGGGACAGGGGTGGGAGACCCAGTACTTC
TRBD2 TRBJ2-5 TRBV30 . CAWSDSGGSGETQYF TGTGCCTGGAGTGATAGCGGGGGTTCGGGGGAGACCCAGTACTTC
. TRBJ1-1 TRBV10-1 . CASSLTLNTEAFF TGCGCCAGCAGTTTAACATTGAACACTGAAGCTTTCTTT
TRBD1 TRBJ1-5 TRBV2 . CASSGQGASQPQHF TGTGCCAGCAGTGGGCAGGGGGCGAGTCAGCCCCAGCATTTT
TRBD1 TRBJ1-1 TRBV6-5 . CASRLSGGTEAFF TGTGCCAGCCGACTTTCAGGGGGCACTGAAGCTTTCTTT
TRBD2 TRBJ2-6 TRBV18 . CASSPSVAGSGANVLTF TGTGCCAGCTCACCATCGGTAGCGGGGTCTGGGGCCAACGTCCTGACTTTC
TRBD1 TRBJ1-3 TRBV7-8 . CASRRTGTNSGNTIYF TGTGCCAGCAGACGGACAGGGACCAACTCTGGAAACACCATATATTTT
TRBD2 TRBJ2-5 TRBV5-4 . CASSLMSGGQETQYF TGTGCCAGCAGCTTGATGTCGGGGGGCCAAGAGACCCAGTACTTC
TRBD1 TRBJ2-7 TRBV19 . CASSIGDRSSYEQYF TGTGCCAGTAGTATAGGGGACAGGAGCTCCTACGAGCAGTACTTC
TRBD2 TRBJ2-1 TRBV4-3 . CASSPSSGSYNEQFF TGCGCCAGCAGCCCAAGTAGCGGGTCATACAATGAGCAGTTCTTC
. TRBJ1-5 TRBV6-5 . CASSYPGQPQHF TGTGCCAGCAGTTACCCAGGGCAGCCCCAGCATTTT
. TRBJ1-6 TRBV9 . CASSPRGSSYNSPLHF TGTGCCAGCAGCCCACGGGGTAGCTCCTATAATTCACCCCTCCACTTT
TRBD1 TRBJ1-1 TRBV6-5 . CASSYSGTVNTEAFF TGTGCCAGCAGTTACTCCGGGACAGTGAACACTGAAGCTTTCTTT
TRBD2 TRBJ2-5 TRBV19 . CASSIGLAGGPSETQYF TGTGCCAGTAGTATCGGACTAGCGGGGGGGCCCTCGGAGACCCAGTACTTC
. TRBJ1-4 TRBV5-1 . CASSLAPSDTNEKLFF TGCGCCAGCAGCTTGGCCCCTTCAGATACCAATGAAAAACTGTTTTTT
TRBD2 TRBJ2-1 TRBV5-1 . CASSVSSGGPGRSYNEQFF TGCGCCAGCAGCGTGAGTAGCGGGGGCCCTGGTCGGTCCTACAATGAGCAGTTCTTC
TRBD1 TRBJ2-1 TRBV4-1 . CASSPEQGLRYNEQFF TGCGCCAGCAGCCCGGAACAGGGGCTTAGATACAATGAGCAGTTCTTC
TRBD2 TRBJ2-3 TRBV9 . CASSAETSGFADTQYF TGTGCCAGCAGCGCGGAGACTAGCGGGTTCGCAGATACGCAGTATTTT
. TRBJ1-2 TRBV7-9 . CASSLGGGDYGYTF TGTGCCAGCAGCTTAGGCGGGGGGGACTATGGCTACACCTTC
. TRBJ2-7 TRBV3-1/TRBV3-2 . CASSPKRRAGAEYEQYF TGTGCCAGCAGCCCAAAGCGCCGGGCGGGGGCCGAATACGAGCAGTACTTC